This entry features one TCR beta chain sequence. What it binds is unknown. This entry is derived from a study of T cells after posttransplantation cyclophosphamide. Libraries were prepared by immunoSEQ multiplex PCR; TCRdb keeps only in-frame clonotypes and omits some of them. This sample has 15,000 to 20,000 clones, with roughly 90% found just once. Findings and limits, study-wide: Recipient CMV seropositivity and CMV reactivation strongly tracked TRB clonality. Donor-recipient repertoire similarity was low at 1-2 months, rising over year one.

Busulfan-fludarabine conditioning, marrow transplant, and cyclophosphamide on days +3 and +4 were administered. The source material was PBMCs, sampled after allogeneic stem cell transplant with posttransplant cyclophosphamide. The TCR was taken from a female patient aged 35-55 years who received an allogeneic stem cell transplant from a related donor, was CMV-positive, and had no GVHD. A subset of T cells may come from the graft donor.

CDR3 in amino acids: CASKGPEGEKLFF. For the CDR3, the DNA is TGTGCCAGCAAGGGGCCCGAAGGTGAAAAACTGTTTTTT. The rearrangement links TRBV25-1 to TRBJ1-4, with TRBD1 as a possible D gene (5 bases). The V and J ends lost 7 bases and 7 bases respectively, with 13 bases between them. Per the germline V gene, CDR1 is MGHDK and CDR2 is SYGVNS. This CDR3 is 13 amino acids long.